The TCR beta chain under discussion was sequenced for a study of blood T cell repertoires in COVID-19. About the research overall: Material from acute and convalescent COVID-19 was sourced from the United States, Italy and Spain.

CDR3 length: 15 residues. With 4 bases clipped from V and 4 bases from J, the junction kept 3 bases outside the gene matches. In germline, CDR1 is SGHTA, CDR2 FQGNSA. Sequencing used immunoSEQ multiplex PCR; TCRdb keeps in-frame clones, though not all of them. The sample contains approximately 150,000 clones, roughly four fifths of which appear only once. J is TRBJ2-7 and V is TRBV7-2; 14 bases are a match to TRBD2. This TCR was sampled from a woman between 45 and 60 years old with acute COVID-19. The specimen sequenced was PBMCs or T cells enriched from blood (not recorded which). CDR3 DNA: TGTGCCAGCAGCTGGACTAGCGGGAGGTCGTACGAGCAGTACTTC. Protein product: CASSWTSGRSYEQYF.